Below, 3 T cell receptor beta chains from the same sample are listed, as sequenced in a study of regulatory dendritic cells for organ transplantation. Libraries were prepared by immunoSEQ multiplex PCR; TCRdb keeps only in-frame clonotypes and omits some of them. The sample shows over 9,500 clones, about nine tenths of them seen only once. Their recognized antigens are unknown. CFSE-labeled sorted T cells met regulatory or mature dendritic cells for under 6 days. Sequenced material: naive CD8+ T cells from blood cultured with regulatory dendritic cells. Sample subset: CD45RA+ naive T cells. All receptors derive from a human donor in good health.

The chain combines TRBV4-2 with TRBJ2-6; D may be TRBD1 (6 bases). V was clipped by 3 bases and J by 0 bases, with 18 bases between them. The CDR3 loop spans 19 amino acids. Germline V gene sequence: CDR1 LGHNA, CDR2 YNFKEQ. CDR3: CASSHFLGQLDSGANVLTF. As DNA, the CDR3 is TGTGCCAGCAGCCATTTCTTGGGACAATTAGACTCTGGGGCCAACGTCCTGACTTTC.

The chain recombines TRBV27 with TRBJ2-5, with 7 bases fitting TRBD1. The CDR3 is 13 residues long. The ends lost 5 bases at V and 2 bases at J; junction bases unmatched: 2. In germline, CDR1 is MNHEY, CDR2 SMNVEV (reference sequence). The DNA of the CDR3 is TGTGCCAGCAGTAGGGGACAGCAAGAGACCCAGTACTTC. This codes for CASSRGQQETQYF.

In its sample, this clone was seen once. The chain employs TRBV27 and TRBJ2-1; TRBD1 might be the D (5 bases). Trimming stripped 2 bases from V and 9 bases from J, with 14 bases between. This CDR3 has 14 residues. The germline CDR1 and CDR2 sequences are MNHEY and SMNVEV (reference sequence). The CDR3 here is CASSLVGRRSEQFF. As DNA, the CDR3 is TGTGCCAGCAGTTTAGTGGGGCGCAGGAGTGAGCAGTTCTTC.